The subject of this entry is one T cell receptor (beta chain). The CDR3 is 15 residues long. The germline V and J ends were trimmed by 2 bases and 0 bases, with 8 bases remaining between them. Germline V gene sequence: CDR1 MNHEY, CDR2 SMNVEV (reference sequence). The assay was immunoSEQ multiplex PCR, and TCRdb's table has in-frame clones only and misses some. The sample shows approximately 73,000 clones, approximately 96% of them seen only once. This sample was taken from a study of technical replicates of blood from four donors. The chain links TRBV27 to TRBJ2-1, with D maybe TRBD2 (6 bases). Specimen: T cells isolated from PBMCs. The receptor was derived from a human donor in good health. The CDR3: CASSLGGSSYNEQFF. In DNA form, the CDR3 reads TGTGCCAGCAGTTTAGGGGGGAGCTCCTACAATGAGCAGTTCTTC.